Listed below are T cell receptor beta chains from one sample, sequenced in a study of blood T cell repertoires in COVID-19. Data came from immunoSEQ multiplex PCR; TCRdb stores just in-frame clones and leaves some out. The sample records roughly 380,000 clones, roughly 90% being singletons. Material for sequencing was peripheral blood. The receptors were sampled from a woman aged 55-69 years with COVID-19, enrolled during active disease. CDR3s include the opening cysteine and the closing phenylalanine or tryptophan. D genes are given only for firm matches.

CASDRDSAGYTF	NA	TRBJ1-2	TRBV7-9
CASSLTTDMNTEAFF	NA	TRBJ1-1	TRBV19
CASSRDRGNEKLFF	TRBD1	TRBJ1-4	TRBV6-5
CASSVGASGMSSYEQYF	TRBD2	TRBJ2-7	TRBV9
CASSPRGSRNGYTF	TRBD1	TRBJ1-2	TRBV3-1/TRBV3-2
CASSLARGGRANQPQHF	NA	TRBJ1-5	TRBV5-8
CARSILPGVGGYTF	NA	TRBJ1-2	TRBV7-3
CASSVGQGAEIGGYTF	TRBD1	TRBJ1-2	TRBV9
CASSHLIAGAPYEQYF	TRBD2	TRBJ2-7	TRBV4-2
CASSPHNQPQHF	NA	TRBJ1-5	TRBV19
CASTQGGGGTDTQYF	NA	TRBJ2-3	TRBV27
CASSLESPVGQYF	NA	TRBJ2-7	TRBV5-1
CASSLIAVPYEQYF	NA	TRBJ2-7	TRBV7-9
CASSQGTSTQETQYF	TRBD2	TRBJ2-5	TRBV4-1
CARTGGPEQFF	NA	TRBJ2-1	TRBV10-2
CASSRTGENSPLHF	NA	TRBJ1-6	TRBV6-5
CASSSIYTEAFF	NA	TRBJ1-1	TRBV6-6
CASRSRMNTEAFF	NA	TRBJ1-1	TRBV5-6
CASSYGAGANTEAFF	NA	TRBJ1-1	TRBV6-5
CASKRGNTEAFF	NA	TRBJ1-1	TRBV19
CASSRQGAGNQPQHF	TRBD1	TRBJ1-5	TRBV2
CAWSPTRVSYEQYF	NA	TRBJ2-7	TRBV30
CASSSLGGSNQPQHF	NA	TRBJ1-5	TRBV7-8
CASSLVGLAGGNEQFF	TRBD2	TRBJ2-1	TRBV7-2
CASSETDSSNQPQHF	NA	TRBJ1-5	TRBV5-1
CASSFRDRNSYGYTF	TRBD1	TRBJ1-2	TRBV5-1
CASSPPNTGLAGVSGTQYF	TRBD2	TRBJ2-5	TRBV18
CASSSPGGLGDTEAFF	NA	TRBJ1-1	TRBV6-6
CASRSPGRDSGPLNTEAFF	TRBD1	TRBJ1-1	TRBV19
CASSYRGGSFTDTQYF	TRBD2	TRBJ2-3	TRBV2
CASSPRQEYYNEQFF	NA	TRBJ2-1	TRBV5-6
CASSPNRGGWAEAFF	TRBD1	TRBJ1-1	TRBV11-1
CASSPDSFNTRELFF	NA	TRBJ2-2	TRBV3-1/TRBV3-2
CASSPAAGLQETQYF	NA	TRBJ2-5	TRBV4-2
CASSLLGAGEEKLFF	NA	TRBJ1-4	TRBV27
CASRKDRANTEAFF	TRBD1	TRBJ1-1	TRBV19
CASRLQGYGYTF	NA	TRBJ1-2	TRBV23-1
CASRAPGNQEKLFF	NA	TRBJ1-4	TRBV6-6
CASSPGTGPAYGYTF	TRBD1	TRBJ1-2	TRBV7-3
CASSLVGGGDSPLHF	TRBD1	TRBJ1-6	TRBV5-5
CASSPQENSGYTF	NA	TRBJ1-2	TRBV18
CASSFGQGESPLHF	TRBD1	TRBJ1-6	TRBV27
CASSPRTGGLIAEAFF	TRBD1	TRBJ1-1	TRBV28
CASSREEGGSYEQYF	TRBD2	TRBJ2-7	TRBV4-1
CASSRGGASSNEQFF	TRBD2	TRBJ2-1	TRBV5-4
CASSVGGGTYEQYF	NA	TRBJ2-7	TRBV9
CATSQFAATYEQYF	NA	TRBJ2-7	TRBV15
CASLPREGGNQPQHF	NA	TRBJ1-5	TRBV6-5